The 3 T cell receptor beta chains reported below all come from one sample, sequenced in a study of shared clonotypes between healthy human individuals. Only in-frame clones appear in the TCRdb table, and some are missing; sequencing was by immunoSEQ multiplex PCR. The sample lists 2 million to 2.5 million clones, about 95% occurring once. In the naive CD8 group, cells lacked CD45RO and were positively selected for CCR7, so terminally differentiated effector memory CD45RA+ cells were left out. Sample: naive CD8+ T cells sorted from blood. Source of these receptors: a man younger than 35 in good health.

CDR3 sequence: CASILAGSNTGELFF. For the CDR3, the DNA is TGTGCCAGCATCCTAGCGGGGTCGAACACCGGGGAGCTGTTTTTT. The chain employs TRBV6-1 and TRBJ2-2; 9 bases line up with TRBD2. This CDR3 comprises 15 residues. Losses at the gene ends were 7 bases for V and 0 bases for J; bases not matched to a gene: 3. Germline-derived CDR1 and CDR2 are MNHNS and SASEGT.

The gene calls are TRBV5-6 and TRBJ2-3; D is possibly TRBD1 (5 bases). CDR1 and CDR2 (germline): SGHDT, YYEEEE. Trimming removed 6 bases from V and 2 bases from J, with 13 bases in between. The length of the CDR3 is 14 residues. The CDR3 here is CASNRRGPTDTQYF. CDR3 bases: TGTGCCAGCAACCGAAGGGGTCCCACAGATACGCAGTATTTT.

The chain combines TRBV5-7 with TRBJ2-3, with 13 positions matching TRBD2. TRBV5-7 has ORF status, its function being uncertain. This CDR3 spans 16 amino acids. With V trimmed by 4 bases and J by 1 base, 3 bases remained unmatched. CDR3 sequence reads: CASSPGTSGGTDTQYF. CDR3 nucleotide sequence: TGTGCCAGCAGCCCTGGGACTAGCGGGGGCACAGATACGCAGTATTTT.